Listed below are T cell receptor beta chains from one sample, sequenced in a study of blood T cell repertoires in COVID-19. Clones were read by immunoSEQ multiplex PCR, and TCRdb kept only the in-frame ones, dropping some. The sample includes over 70,000 clones, around 90% seen only once; the top ten take around 10%. The sequenced material came from peripheral blood. The receptors originated from a man older than 75 with acute or convalescent COVID-19. Both conserved end residues are part of each CDR3. The D gene is left open where the match is weak. Not all rows give a size; the values are once, few, many and, for expanded clones, a class.

abundance: NA; j_gene: TRBJ2-2; d_gene: NA; v_gene: TRBV19; CDR3aa: CASSIRGNTGELFF; CDR3nt: TGTGCCAGTAGTATCCGGGGGAACACCGGGGAGCTGTTTTTT
abundance: NA; j_gene: TRBJ1-1; d_gene: NA; v_gene: TRBV6-2/TRBV6-3; CDR3aa: CASSYSGGKTEAFF; CDR3nt: TGTGCCAGCAGTTACTCCGGAGGGAAGACTGAAGCTTTCTTT
abundance: NA; j_gene: TRBJ1-2; d_gene: NA; v_gene: TRBV5-5; CDR3aa: CASSPVPADRSGYTF; CDR3nt: TGTGCCAGCAGCCCGGTCCCAGCCGACAGGAGTGGCTACACCTTC
abundance: once; j_gene: TRBJ2-2; d_gene: TRBD1; v_gene: TRBV23-1; CDR3aa: CASSQQGRQGLRNTGELFF; CDR3nt: TGCGCCAGCAGTCAGCAGGGGAGACAGGGGCTAAGGAACACCGGGGAGCTGTTTTTT
abundance: NA; j_gene: TRBJ2-5; d_gene: TRBD1; v_gene: TRBV7-2; CDR3aa: CASSGRDRGRGQETQYF; CDR3nt: TGTGCCAGCAGCGGACGGGACAGGGGTAGAGGGCAAGAGACCCAGTACTTC
abundance: NA; j_gene: TRBJ1-4; d_gene: TRBD1; v_gene: TRBV5-4; CDR3aa: CASSLGGAGEKLFF; CDR3nt: TGTGCCAGCAGCCTAGGGGGCGCAGGTGAAAAACTGTTTTTT
abundance: NA; j_gene: TRBJ1-1; d_gene: NA; v_gene: TRBV10-1; CDR3aa: CASSEGAPGAAFF; CDR3nt: TGCGCCAGCAGTGAAGGAGCCCCCGGAGCAGCTTTCTTT
abundance: NA; j_gene: TRBJ2-7; d_gene: TRBD1; v_gene: TRBV18; CDR3aa: CASSPQVGTDYEQYF; CDR3nt: TGTGCCAGCTCACCGCAGGTAGGGACAGACTACGAGCAGTACTTC
abundance: once; j_gene: TRBJ2-1; d_gene: NA; v_gene: TRBV6-2/TRBV6-3; CDR3aa: CASSYGEREGDNEQFF; CDR3nt: TGTGCCAGCAGTTATGGGGAGAGGGAGGGGGACAATGAGCAGTTCTTC
abundance: NA; j_gene: TRBJ1-4; d_gene: NA; v_gene: TRBV12-5; CDR3aa: CASGRPTGFNEKLFF; CDR3nt: TGTGCTAGTGGCCGCCCGACAGGATTTAATGAAAAACTGTTTTTT
abundance: NA; j_gene: TRBJ1-2; d_gene: TRBD1; v_gene: TRBV2; CDR3aa: CASSGLQGNYGYTF; CDR3nt: TGTGCCAGCAGTGGGTTACAGGGGAACTATGGCTACACCTTC
abundance: once; j_gene: TRBJ2-2; d_gene: NA; v_gene: TRBV11-2; CDR3aa: CASRLTRGSGELFF; CDR3nt: TGTGCCAGCAGACTTACTAGGGGGTCCGGGGAGCTGTTTTTT
abundance: NA; j_gene: TRBJ2-7; d_gene: TRBD1; v_gene: TRBV19; CDR3aa: CASNPPGQGNEQYF; CDR3nt: TGTGCCAGTAATCCCCCGGGACAGGGAAACGAGCAGTACTTC
abundance: NA; j_gene: TRBJ1-1; d_gene: NA; v_gene: TRBV10-3; CDR3aa: CAISEWVTQGSEAFF; CDR3nt: TGTGCCATCAGTGAGTGGGTTACACAGGGATCTGAAGCTTTCTTT
abundance: NA; j_gene: TRBJ2-7; d_gene: TRBD2; v_gene: TRBV27; CDR3aa: CASSSAPGGFYEQYF; CDR3nt: TGTGCCAGCAGTTCCGCCCCGGGGGGGTTCTACGAGCAGTACTTC
abundance: NA; j_gene: TRBJ1-4; d_gene: NA; v_gene: TRBV10-3; CDR3aa: CASQPWENEKLFF; CDR3nt: TGTGCCAGCCAACCCTGGGAGAATGAAAAACTGTTTTTT
abundance: NA; j_gene: TRBJ1-2; d_gene: TRBD1; v_gene: TRBV7-9; CDR3aa: CASSYGQGTGGYTF; CDR3nt: TGTGCCAGCAGTTATGGACAGGGTACGGGGGGCTACACCTTC
abundance: NA; j_gene: TRBJ2-3; d_gene: TRBD2; v_gene: TRBV28; CDR3aa: CASKQAGGTDTQYF; CDR3nt: TGTGCCAGCAAGCAGGCGGGAGGGACAGATACGCAGTATTTT
abundance: NA; j_gene: TRBJ2-7; d_gene: NA; v_gene: TRBV28; CDR3aa: CASKLKQDPSSYEQYF; CDR3nt: TGTGCCAGCAAACTTAAACAGGACCCGAGCTCCTACGAGCAGTACTTC
abundance: NA; j_gene: TRBJ2-3; d_gene: TRBD2; v_gene: TRBV6-2/TRBV6-3; CDR3aa: CASSYLTRGVAGSYTDTQYF; CDR3nt: TGTGCCAGCAGTTACCTTACCCGAGGGGTAGCGGGATCATACACAGATACGCAGTATTTT
abundance: NA; j_gene: TRBJ1-1; d_gene: NA; v_gene: TRBV5-4; CDR3aa: CASSSGGQTGTEAFF; CDR3nt: TGTGCCAGCAGCTCTGGGGGCCAGACGGGGACTGAAGCTTTCTTT
abundance: NA; j_gene: TRBJ1-6; d_gene: NA; v_gene: TRBV6-6; CDR3aa: CASSYVRESSPLHF; CDR3nt: TGTGCCAGCAGTTACGTCCGGGAATCTTCACCCCTCCACTTT
abundance: NA; j_gene: TRBJ2-7; d_gene: NA; v_gene: TRBV20-1; CDR3aa: CSASRGPPTYEQYF; CDR3nt: TGCAGTGCTAGTCGAGGGCCTCCCACCTACGAGCAGTACTTC
abundance: NA; j_gene: TRBJ2-6; d_gene: TRBD1; v_gene: TRBV29-1; CDR3aa: CSVAPRTGGAGANVLTF; CDR3nt: TGCAGCGTTGCCCCCCGGACAGGGGGCGCTGGGGCCAACGTCCTGACTTTC
abundance: NA; j_gene: TRBJ1-1; d_gene: NA; v_gene: TRBV6-4; CDR3aa: CASSQGMGDTEAFF; CDR3nt: TGTGCCAGCAGTCAGGGGATGGGGGACACTGAAGCTTTCTTT
abundance: NA; j_gene: TRBJ1-5; d_gene: NA; v_gene: TRBV19; CDR3aa: CASSGSGNQPQHF; CDR3nt: TGTGCCAGTAGTGGGTCAGGGAATCAGCCCCAGCATTTT
abundance: NA; j_gene: TRBJ1-2; d_gene: TRBD1; v_gene: TRBV18; CDR3aa: CASSPRDRVEGYTF; CDR3nt: TGTGCCAGCTCACCCCGGGACAGGGTAGAGGGCTACACCTTC
abundance: medium-sized; j_gene: TRBJ1-1; d_gene: NA; v_gene: TRBV11-2; CDR3aa: CASSPGGGTPTEAFF; CDR3nt: TGTGCCAGCAGCCCCGGGGGGGGCACCCCCACTGAAGCTTTCTTT
abundance: NA; j_gene: TRBJ2-1; d_gene: TRBD2; v_gene: TRBV15; CDR3aa: CATSSGASGKDEQFF; CDR3nt: TGTGCCACCAGCAGTGGGGCTAGCGGGAAGGATGAGCAGTTCTTC
abundance: few; j_gene: TRBJ1-2; d_gene: NA; v_gene: TRBV3-1/TRBV3-2; CDR3aa: CASSQDLGEVYGYTF; CDR3nt: TGTGCCAGCAGCCAAGATCTGGGGGAGGTCTATGGCTACACCTTC
abundance: few; j_gene: TRBJ1-1; d_gene: TRBD1; v_gene: TRBV19; CDR3aa: CASSKTGQGARTEAFF; CDR3nt: TGTGCCAGTAGTAAGACGGGACAGGGGGCGAGGACTGAAGCTTTCTTT
abundance: NA; j_gene: TRBJ2-3; d_gene: TRBD2; v_gene: TRBV5-1; CDR3aa: CASSLTSGGTDTQYF; CDR3nt: TGCGCCAGCAGCCTGACTAGCGGGGGAACAGATACGCAGTATTTT
abundance: NA; j_gene: TRBJ1-3; d_gene: TRBD1; v_gene: TRBV12-3/TRBV12-4; CDR3aa: CASSPGQKIYF; CDR3nt: TGTGCCAGCAGTCCGGGACAGAAAATATATTTT
abundance: NA; j_gene: TRBJ1-1; d_gene: TRBD1; v_gene: TRBV7-2; CDR3aa: CASSSRQGMATEAFF; CDR3nt: TGTGCCAGCAGCTCTCGACAGGGTATGGCCACTGAAGCTTTCTTT
abundance: NA; j_gene: TRBJ2-1; d_gene: TRBD2; v_gene: TRBV6-4; CDR3aa: CASSILAGGSNEQFF; CDR3nt: TGTGCCAGCAGCATACTAGCGGGGGGATCGAATGAGCAGTTCTTC
abundance: NA; j_gene: TRBJ2-1; d_gene: NA; v_gene: TRBV5-1; CDR3aa: CASSLGREQFF; CDR3nt: TGCGCCAGCAGCTTGGGGCGGGAGCAGTTCTTC
abundance: NA; j_gene: TRBJ1-1; d_gene: NA; v_gene: TRBV2; CDR3aa: CASIEGGGVNTEAFF; CDR3nt: TGTGCCAGCATAGAGGGAGGAGGTGTAAACACTGAAGCTTTCTTT
abundance: NA; j_gene: TRBJ1-1; d_gene: TRBD1; v_gene: TRBV6-6; CDR3aa: CASRSPGTGRDEAFF; CDR3nt: TGTGCCAGCAGATCCCCGGGGACAGGGAGGGATGAAGCTTTCTTT
abundance: once; j_gene: TRBJ2-3; d_gene: TRBD2; v_gene: TRBV27; CDR3aa: CASSPPRLGSGRAGLGTDTQYF; CDR3nt: TGTGCCAGCAGTCCGCCCCGATTGGGGAGCGGGAGGGCCGGACTGGGCACAGATACGCAGTATTTT
abundance: NA; j_gene: TRBJ1-5; d_gene: NA; v_gene: TRBV3-1/TRBV3-2; CDR3aa: CASSQDRDQPQHF; CDR3nt: TGTGCCAGCAGCCAAGACAGGGATCAGCCCCAGCATTTT
abundance: NA; j_gene: TRBJ2-7; d_gene: TRBD1; v_gene: TRBV28; CDR3aa: CAGCTGGYEQYF; CDR3nt: TGTGCCGGATGTACAGGGGGCTACGAGCAGTACTTC
abundance: once; j_gene: TRBJ2-1; d_gene: TRBD2; v_gene: TRBV5-1; CDR3aa: CASSLAVLAGGKNEQFF; CDR3nt: TGCGCCAGCAGCTTGGCGGTCCTAGCGGGGGGGAAGAATGAGCAGTTCTTC
abundance: NA; j_gene: TRBJ1-4; d_gene: TRBD1; v_gene: TRBV4-3; CDR3aa: CASSQGQGNEKLFF; CDR3nt: TGCGCCAGCAGCCAAGGACAGGGTAACGAAAAACTGTTTTTT
abundance: NA; j_gene: TRBJ1-5; d_gene: NA; v_gene: TRBV18; CDR3aa: CASSPLGGNQPQHF; CDR3nt: TGTGCCAGCTCACCACTCGGCGGGAATCAGCCCCAGCATTTT
abundance: NA; j_gene: TRBJ1-1; d_gene: NA; v_gene: TRBV29-1; CDR3aa: CSVWGGANTEAFF; CDR3nt: TGCAGCGTCTGGGGGGGGGCCAACACTGAAGCTTTCTTT
abundance: NA; j_gene: TRBJ2-7; d_gene: TRBD1; v_gene: TRBV9; CDR3aa: CASSASGTGLYEQYF; CDR3nt: TGTGCCAGCAGCGCCTCCGGGACAGGACTCTACGAGCAGTACTTC
abundance: NA; j_gene: TRBJ2-7; d_gene: TRBD2; v_gene: TRBV3-1/TRBV3-2; CDR3aa: CASAGTSYEQYF; CDR3nt: TGTGCCAGCGCCGGGACTAGCTACGAGCAGTACTTC
abundance: NA; j_gene: TRBJ2-7; d_gene: TRBD2; v_gene: TRBV30; CDR3aa: CAWSVLADSYEQYF; CDR3nt: TGTGCCTGGAGTGTACTAGCGGACTCCTACGAGCAGTACTTC
abundance: NA; j_gene: TRBJ1-4; d_gene: TRBD1; v_gene: TRBV11-2; CDR3aa: CASSRTGVTNEKLFF; CDR3nt: TGTGCCAGCAGCAGAACAGGGGTGACTAATGAAAAACTGTTTTTT
abundance: NA; j_gene: TRBJ2-7; d_gene: TRBD2; v_gene: TRBV27; CDR3aa: CASSPRGGPHEQYF; CDR3nt: TGTGCCAGCAGTCCCCGGGGGGGTCCCCACGAGCAGTACTTC
abundance: NA; j_gene: TRBJ1-1; d_gene: TRBD1; v_gene: TRBV6-6; CDR3aa: CASIDRGNTEAFF; CDR3nt: TGTGCCAGCATAGACAGGGGGAACACTGAAGCTTTCTTT
abundance: NA; j_gene: TRBJ1-1; d_gene: NA; v_gene: TRBV18; CDR3aa: CASSPGGTREAFF; CDR3nt: TGTGCCAGCTCACCAGGGGGGACGAGGGAAGCTTTCTTT